One and the same sample provided the 8 T cell receptor beta chains below, sequenced in a study of cytomegalovirus exposure and HLA in healthy donors. In the PCR, 60 Vbeta and 13 Jbeta primers were used. Sequencing used immunoSEQ multiplex PCR; TCRdb keeps in-frame clones, though not all of them. The sample contains 35,000 to 45,000 clones, 50% to 55% of which appear only once. Sequencing used PBMCs. The receptors here all came from a human donor in good health.

V is TRBV10-3 and J is TRBJ1-1, with D unresolved. The CDR3 sequence is 13 residues long. The ends were cut back, 6 bases at V and 4 bases at J, with 12 bases in the middle. Looked up from germline, CDR1 is ENHRY and CDR2 is SYGVKD. CDR3 amino acids: CAIRDEGGTEAFF. The CDR3 DNA follows: TGTGCCATCAGAGATGAGGGAGGCACTGAAGCTTTCTTT.

The chain employs TRBV7-9 and TRBJ2-5, with D maybe TRBD2 (6 bases). The assigned J gene may be wrong: the sequence end matches TRBJ2-7 better. The length of the CDR3 is 12 residues. CDR1 is SEHNR and CDR2 is FQNEAQ in the germline V gene (reference sequence). The CDR3 DNA reads TGTGCCAGCAGATCACTAGCTCACGAGCAGTACTTC. Translating gives CASRSLAHEQYF.

The rearrangement uses TRBV7-2 and TRBJ2-7; weak D call: TRBD2 (6 bases). Trimming pared 5 bases from V and 3 bases from J, leaving 14 bases between. The CDR3 is made up of 14 amino acids. In germline, CDR1 is SGHTA, CDR2 FQGNSA. CDR3 loop: CASSPSGTHYEQYF. CDR3 DNA sequence: TGTGCCAGCAGCCCCTCCGGGACTCACTACGAGCAGTACTTC.

This clone was observed a handful of times. The chain links TRBV6-4 to TRBJ2-3; D may be TRBD2 (5 bases). The CDR3 length is 14 residues. V was pared by 3 bases and J by 4 bases, with 11 bases between. Germline V gene lookup returns CDR1 MRHNA and CDR2 SNTAGT. CDR3 sequence (DNA): TGTGCCAGCAGTGAGTCTACTAGTTCAGATACGCAGTATTTT. This encodes CASSESTSSDTQYF.

This chain connects TRBV6-4 to TRBJ2-6; D may be TRBD2 (5 bases). Trimming left V 6 bases short and J 0 bases short, with 9 bases between. From germline, CDR1 is MRHNA and CDR2 SNTAGT. The CDR3 contains 15 residues. CDR3 sequence: CASSLGGSGANVLTF. The CDR3 nucleotides are TGTGCCAGCAGCCTAGGAGGCTCTGGGGCCAACGTCCTGACTTTC.

This chain connects TRBV6-5 to TRBJ2-1, with D possibly TRBD2 on 6 matching bases. CDR1 is MNHEY and CDR2 is SVGAGI in the germline V gene. Trimming stripped 8 bases from V and 2 bases from J, with 13 bases between. The CDR3 consists of 14 residues. The CDR3 DNA sequence: TGTGCCAGCTCACGACTAGGAGCCTACAATGAGCAGTTCTTC. Translated: CASSRLGAYNEQFF.

This rearrangement joins TRBV6-6 to TRBJ2-2; the match to TRBD2 covers 7 bases. CDR1 is MNHNY and CDR2 is SVGAGI in the germline V gene (reference sequence). Losses at the gene ends were 5 bases for V and 9 bases for J; bases not matched to a gene: 9. CDR3 size: 14 residues. CDR3 in amino acids: CASSPLAVERELFF. In DNA, the CDR3 is TGTGCCAGCAGTCCTCTAGCGGTGGAGCGGGAGCTGTTTTTT.

This chain uses TRBV11-2 with TRBJ2-5; 8 bases are shared with TRBD2. The assigned J gene may be wrong: the sequence end matches TRBJ2-7 better. Germline loops: CDR1 SGHAT, CDR2 FQNNGV. There are 15 residues in the CDR3. CDR3: CASSFPPGLAYEQYF. The CDR3 DNA sequence: TGTGCCAGCAGCTTTCCCCCGGGACTAGCCTACGAGCAGTACTTC.